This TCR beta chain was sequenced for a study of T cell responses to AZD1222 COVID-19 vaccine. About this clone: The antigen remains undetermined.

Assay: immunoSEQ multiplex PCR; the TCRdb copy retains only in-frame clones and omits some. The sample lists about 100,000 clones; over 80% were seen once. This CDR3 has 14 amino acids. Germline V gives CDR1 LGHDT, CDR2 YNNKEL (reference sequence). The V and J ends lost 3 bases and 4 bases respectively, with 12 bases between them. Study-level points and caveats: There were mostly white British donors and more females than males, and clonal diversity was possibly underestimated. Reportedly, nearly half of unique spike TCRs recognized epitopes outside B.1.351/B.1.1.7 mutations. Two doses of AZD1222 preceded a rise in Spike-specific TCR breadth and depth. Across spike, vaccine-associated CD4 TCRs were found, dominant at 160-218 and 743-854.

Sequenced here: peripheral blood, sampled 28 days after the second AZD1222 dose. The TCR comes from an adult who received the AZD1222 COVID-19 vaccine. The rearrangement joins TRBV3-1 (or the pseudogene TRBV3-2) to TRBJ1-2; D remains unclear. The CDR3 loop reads CASSQRRESYGYTF. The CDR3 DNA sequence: TGTGCCAGCAGCCAGCGGAGGGAATCCTATGGCTACACCTTC.